This passage covers 21 T cell receptor beta chains from one sample sequenced in a study of blood T cell repertoires in COVID-19. Assay: immunoSEQ multiplex PCR; the TCRdb copy retains only in-frame clones and omits some. Altogether some 250,000 clones are present, roughly 84% being singletons, with the ten largest covering 3.5% to 5%. Material: peripheral blood. The source is a man aged 55-75 years with acute or convalescent COVID-19.

There are a few counts of this clone. The V gene is TRBV11-3, the J gene TRBJ2-1; 7 bases agree with TRBD2. V lost 4 bases and J lost 1; bases outside the gene matches: 13. Germline lookup yields CDR1 SGHNT and CDR2 YENEEA. This CDR3 comprises 18 residues. Here the CDR3 DNA reads TGTGCCAGCAGCTCACCGTTGGGACTATCAAGATCCTACAATGAGCAGTTCTTC. Translated: CASSSPLGLSRSYNEQFF.

The chain uses TRBV7-8 and TRBJ1-3, with D perhaps matching TRBD1 (6 bases). Between the trimmed V and J ends, which lost 1 base and 7 bases, there was a span of 11 bases. This CDR3 has 14 residues. Germline V gene data show CDR1 as SGHVS and CDR2 as FQNEAQ. CDR3 nucleotide sequence: TGTGCCAGCAGCTTAGTCCAGGGGTTGAACACCATATATTTT. It translates to CASSLVQGLNTIYF.

On this clone: A read error may produce the germline difference seen at one junction end. The CDR3 spells CASRLASYPGQPTYEQYF. The CDR3 nucleotides are TGTGCCAGCAGGTTAGCCAGTTATCCGGGACAGCCCACCTACGAGCAGTACTTC. This chain joins TRBV11-2 and TRBJ2-7, with 7 bases lining up with TRBD1. CDR1 SGHAT and CDR2 FQNNGV come from the germline V gene. There are 18 residues in the CDR3.

V and J are TRBV20-1 and TRBJ2-3; D is possibly TRBD2 (6 bases). Trimming took 3 bases from V and 5 from J, leaving 15 bases between them. The CDR3 is 14 residues long. CDR1 is DFQATT, CDR2 SNEGSKA, per germline (reference sequence). The CDR3 DNA reads as TGCAGTGCTAGTGTCCCGGGAGTCAAAGATACGCAGTATTTT. It specifies CSASVPGVKDTQYF.

The chain is built from TRBV2 and TRBJ2-1; D might be TRBD2 (6 bases). This CDR3 spans 12 amino acids. Germline V CDR1 and CDR2: SNHLY, FYNNEI. The V end was cut by 6 bases, the J end by 10 bases, with 13 bases between. CDR3 bases: TGTGCCAGCAGCATGGGCGGGGTCGAGCAGTTCTTC. It codes for CASSMGGVEQFF. Drawing the rest from reference TRBV2 and TRBJ2-1, the complete variable domain is EPEVTQTPSHQVTQMGQEVILRCVPISNHLYFYWYRQILGQKVEFLVSFYNNEISEKSEIFDDQFSVERPDGSNFTLKIRSTKLEDSAMYFCASSMGGVEQFFGPGTRLTVL.

The chain recombines TRBV6-5 with TRBJ1-4; D is ambiguous. V was pared by 7 bases and J by 0 bases, with 9 bases between. CDR3 length: 14 amino acids. The germline V gene has CDR1 MNHEY and CDR2 SVGAGI. The CDR3 nucleotides read TGTGCCAGCAATAAGGGAGCAACTAATGAAAAACTGTTTTTT. Residues: CASNKGATNEKLFF.

The rearrangement links TRBV2 to TRBJ2-7; a weak D match, TRBD1 (7 bases). The CDR3 has 15 amino acids. Germline V lookup: CDR1 SNHLY, CDR2 FYNNEI. The V gene lost 8 bases and the J gene lost 2 bases, with 19 bases spanning the gap. The DNA for the CDR3 is TGTGCCAGCCGTCGAGGGCAGGGGGGAACCTACGAGCAGTACTTC. Translation: CASRRGQGGTYEQYF.

A single count supports this clone. The CDR3 protein is CAISTVAGGPGDTQYF. DNA of the CDR3: TGTGCCATCAGTACCGTAGCGGGGGGGCCGGGAGATACGCAGTATTTT. This chain connects TRBV10-3 to TRBJ2-3, with TRBD2 matching over 11 bases. Germline lookup yields CDR1 ENHRY and CDR2 SYGVKD. V dropped 5 bases and J dropped 5; count of bases not matched to a gene: 9. The length of the CDR3 is 16 residues.

In this sample, this clone turned up a few times. J is TRBJ2-2 and V is TRBV11-2, with 8 bases identical to TRBD1. With V trimmed by 5 bases and J by 0 bases, 5 bases remained unmatched. This CDR3 spans 16 amino acids. Looked up from germline, CDR1 is SGHAT and CDR2 is FQNNGV. This CDR3 reads CASSRETGANTGELFF. CDR3 sequence (DNA): TGTGCCAGCAGCCGGGAGACAGGGGCGAACACCGGGGAGCTGTTTTTT.

The V gene is TRBV19, the J gene TRBJ2-7; 10 positions agree with TRBD1. V lost 3 bases to trimming and J lost 3 bases; unmatched junction nucleotides: 5. Germline loops: CDR1 LNHDA, CDR2 SQIVND (reference sequence). CDR3 length: 15 amino acids. The CDR3 DNA is TGTGCCAGTAGTATCGACAGGGGGCAATACTACGAGCAGTACTTC. Protein sequence: CASSIDRGQYYEQYF.

The chain combines TRBV5-5 with TRBJ2-7; 9 bases agree with TRBD2. The V segment lost 4 bases and the J segment 3 bases; nucleotides outside the gene matches: 2. The CDR3 runs to 13 residues. The germline V gene has CDR1 SGHKS and CDR2 YYEKEE (reference sequence). CDR3 sequence reads: CASSPTSGYEQYF. In DNA, the CDR3 is TGTGCCAGCAGCCCGACTAGCGGCTACGAGCAGTACTTC.

V and J are TRBV4-3 and TRBJ2-3; D might be TRBD2 (5 bases). Germline lookup yields CDR1 LGHNA and CDR2 YSLEER. The CDR3 covers 16 residues. The V end was cut by 3 bases, the J end by 2 bases, with 15 bases between. For the CDR3, the DNA is TGCGCCAGCAGCCACCAACAAGGGCTAGCCACAGATACGCAGTATTTT. Its protein product is CASSHQQGLATDTQYF.

This clone was found a few times. This chain uses TRBV7-3 with TRBJ1-2; the D gene is possibly TRBD1 (5 bases). CDR3 length: 14 amino acids. The germline V gene has CDR1 SGHTA and CDR2 FQGTGA. V lost 2 bases and J 2 bases, leaving 9 bases between the germline ends. This CDR3 is CASSLVAGNYGYTF. The CDR3 region has the DNA TGTGCCAGCAGCTTAGTTGCAGGGAACTATGGCTACACCTTC.

This clone was recorded only once. DNA for the CDR3: TGTGCCAGCAGCTTAACGGGACTAGCGGGTTACAATGAGCAGTTCTTC. Protein sequence: CASSLTGLAGYNEQFF. V is TRBV7-3 and J is TRBJ2-1, with 12 bases identical to TRBD2. The CDR3 spans 16 residues. CDR1 SGHTA and CDR2 FQGTGA come from the germline V gene. V lost 0 bases and J lost 4; bases outside the gene matches: 1.

The chain carries TRBV28 and TRBJ2-4; D is uncertain. V was pared by 4 bases and J by 1 base, with 5 bases between. The CDR3 extends over 13 amino acids. Germline CDR1 reads MDHEN; CDR2 reads SYDVKM. The CDR3 nucleotides read TGTGCCAGCAGTTACGGGGCCAAAAACATTCAGTACTTC. Translation gives CASSYGAKNIQYF.

The chain combines TRBV27 with TRBJ2-5, with 11 nucleotides matching TRBD1. Germline loops: CDR1 MNHEY, CDR2 SMNVEV (reference sequence). This CDR3 comprises 14 residues. Trimming at V came to 2 bases and at J to 5 bases, leaving 1 base not matched to a gene. CDR3 DNA: TGTGCCAGCAGTTTAGGGACAGGGGGGGAGACCCAGTACTTC. As protein: CASSLGTGGETQYF.

This clone appeared once. V usage is TRBV2 and J usage is TRBJ1-2; 7 bases match TRBD1. Germline assignment: CDR1 SNHLY and CDR2 FYNNEI. The CDR3 sequence is 15 residues long. V lost 2 bases, J lost 0 bases, and 3 bases stayed unmatched. The CDR3 loop reads CASSEWGQTNYGYTF. The CDR3, as DNA: TGTGCCAGCAGTGAATGGGGACAGACTAACTATGGCTACACCTTC.

The J gene is TRBJ1-2, the V gene TRBV10-3, with D unresolved. This CDR3 comprises 16 residues. Germline V gene lookup returns CDR1 ENHRY and CDR2 SYGVKD. V lost 4 bases to trimming and J lost 8 bases, with 23 bases between them. The CDR3 coding sequence is TGTGCCATCAGTGTCGCCAACCGGGTCTCAGAAGTCGGCTACACCTTC. This gives the protein CAISVANRVSEVGYTF.

This clone was counted once. This sequence joins TRBV4-1 and TRBJ1-2; TRBD1 is a possible D gene (6 bases). Germline assignment: CDR1 MGHRA and CDR2 YSYEKL. V gave up 0 bases and J gave up 8 bases, with 16 bases separating them. The CDR3 is made up of 15 amino acids. The CDR3 nucleotides read TGCGCCAGCAGCCAAGATCATCTGGGGGCGCGGGGCTACACCTTC. It is translated as CASSQDHLGARGYTF.

The sample holds one count of this clone. The rearrangement uses TRBV12-2 and TRBJ1-2; TRBD1, the table's D call, was not compared with the DNA. TRBV12-2 is a recognized pseudogene. The CDR3 spans 18 residues. This CDR3 is CASPTEGGQRLKRYGYTF. The CDR3 DNA is TGTGCAAGTCCCACCGAGGGGGGACAGAGACTTAAGCGTTATGGCTACACCTTC.

J is TRBJ2-7 and V is TRBV7-2; 10 nucleotides match TRBD1. Unmatched junction bases numbered 12, after V lost 4 bases and J lost 3 bases. This CDR3 has 17 residues. From germline, CDR1 is SGHTA and CDR2 FQGNSA. The CDR3 loop reads CASSSTPGQGSFYEQYF. In DNA form, the CDR3 reads TGTGCCAGCAGCTCAACCCCGGGACAGGGGTCCTTCTACGAGCAGTACTTC.